This T cell receptor (beta chain) is from a study of blood T cell repertoires in COVID-19. Turning to the study itself: Specimens from acute and convalescent COVID-19 originated in the United States, Italy and Spain. T cells, B-cell-depleted T cells, or PBMCs provided the cDNA or gDNA that served as material.

In the original processing: Nucleated cell counts were estimated from reference gene primer amplification. Here immunoSEQ multiplex PCR was the method, and the copy in TCRdb shows in-frame clones only, minus some. V, J and clone size reflect that table, while D and trimming were determined from the DNA. Here the sample spans 150,000 to 200,000 clones, about 89% being singletons. Germline V gene data show CDR1 as SGHTA and CDR2 as FQGNSA. The CDR3 totals 15 residues. Losses at the gene ends were 2 bases for V and 3 bases for J; bases not matched to a gene: 5. The chain is built from TRBV7-2 and TRBJ2-7; 9 bases fit TRBD1. The sequenced sample was peripheral blood. This clonotype originated in a man younger than 35 who had recovered from COVID-19. Here the CDR3 DNA reads TGTGCCAGCAGCTTAAACAGGGGGCCGGGCTACGAGCAGTACTTC. Translating gives CASSLNRGPGYEQYF. The full variable domain, rest sourced from reference TRBV7-2 and TRBJ2-7, is GAGVSQSPSNKVTEKGKDVELRCDPISGHTALYWYRQSLGQGLEFLIYFQGNSAPDKSGLPSDRFSAERTGGSVSTLTIQRTQQEDSAVYLCASSLNRGPGYEQYFGPGTRLTVT.